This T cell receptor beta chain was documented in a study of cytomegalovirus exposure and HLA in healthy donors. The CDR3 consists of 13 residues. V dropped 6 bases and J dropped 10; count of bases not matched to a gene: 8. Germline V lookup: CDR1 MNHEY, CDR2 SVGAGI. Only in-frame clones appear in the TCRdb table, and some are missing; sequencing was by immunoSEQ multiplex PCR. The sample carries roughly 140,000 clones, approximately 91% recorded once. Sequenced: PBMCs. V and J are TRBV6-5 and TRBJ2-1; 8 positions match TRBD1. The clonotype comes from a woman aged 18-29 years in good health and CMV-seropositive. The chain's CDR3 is CASSINRGTEQFF. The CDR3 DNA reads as TGTGCCAGCAGCATAAACAGGGGGACAGAGCAGTTCTTC.